This TCR beta chain was obtained from a study of blood T cell repertoires in COVID-19. Study summary: The United States, Italy and Spain provided the acute and convalescent COVID-19 samples. The cDNA or gDNA used as material had been derived from T cells, B-cell-depleted T cells, or PBMCs.

Original processing notes: Amplified reference gene primers provided the basis for estimating nucleated cell counts. Sequenced by immunoSEQ multiplex PCR; TCRdb stores in-frame clones only, minus some. V and J calls plus clone size are reproduced from that table; the DNA served to infer D and trimming. The sample holds some 230,000 clones, 75% to 85% seen once. This clone was detected only once. Germline V gene lookup returns CDR1 SNHLY and CDR2 FYNNEI. Trimming left V 1 base short and J 7 bases short, with 10 bases between. The CDR3 is made up of 14 amino acids. The sample taken for sequencing was peripheral blood. The chain combines TRBV2 with TRBJ1-4, with unresolved D. The clonotype comes from a woman older than 75 with COVID-19, enrolled during active disease. CDR3 loop: CASSEDSVVEKLFF. The CDR3 DNA reads TGTGCCAGCAGTGAAGACTCGGTGGTTGAAAAACTGTTTTTT.